The present T cell receptor (beta chain) was sequenced within a study of CD8 T cells in Susac syndrome. On this clonotype itself: The target antigen is unknown.

Study-wide points: An acknowledgment was made by the study that its TCR sequencing and HLA analysis involved relatively few individuals.

Random hexamers were used to reverse transcribe roughly 0.5 to 1 ug of RNA. It was immunoSEQ multiplex PCR that amplified TCR beta CDR3 across 54 Vbeta and 13 Jbeta. Via MiXCR, TCRdb re-called the immunoSEQ multiplex PCR reads, giving one row per CDR3 protein. The sample yields roughly 150,000 distinct CDR3 sequences, around 92% seen once. Negative magnetic isolation gave CD8+ and CD4+ cells; FACS enriched CD8+ TEMRA. The germline CDR1 and CDR2 sequences are LNHDA and SQIVND (reference sequence). The CDR3 runs to 13 residues. J lost 7 bases, V lost 6 bases, and 5 bases had no gene match. The rearrangement joins TRBV19 to TRBJ1-5, with 8 bases matching TRBD1. The TCR sequence derives from a human donor in good health. The source material was CD4+ T cells from PBMCs. The CDR3 nucleotides are TGTGCCAGTAGCCACAGGGGGGTCCAGCCCCAGCATTTT. Translating it yields CASSHRGVQPQHF.